The rows below give T cell receptor beta chains drawn from one sample of a study of CD8 T cells in cerebrospinal fluid in Alzheimer's disease. TCRdb processed the 10x single-cell sequencing reads again and assigns one entry to each CDR3 protein, with no DNA. This repertoire includes 650 to 950 distinct CDR3 sequences. Sequencing was performed on cerebrospinal fluid. Receptor source: a human donor with Parkinson's disease. Each CDR3 is given with its conserved first and last residue. The order of the fields is J gene, V gene, clone size, CDR3 protein. Clone size, where shown, is once, few, many, or a class for clones that have expanded.

TRBJ1-2	TRBV4-1	medium-sized	CASSPTGYGYTF
TRBJ2-6	TRBV7-6	medium-sized	CASSLYQGASGANVLTF
TRBJ2-3	TRBV5-1	medium-sized	CASSSLAGGRSSTDTQYF
TRBJ2-1	TRBV7-9	medium-sized	CASSLVLTRDRGLNEQFF
TRBJ2-7	TRBV11-2	medium-sized	CASSLDGNPFYEQYF
TRBJ2-7	TRBV7-9	large	CASSEAGAYEQYF
TRBJ2-1	TRBV12-3/TRBV12-4	medium-sized	CASREDYWLFF
TRBJ1-2	TRBV7-8	medium-sized	CASSLKTVPNYGYTF
TRBJ2-1	TRBV4-3	medium-sized	CASSQEPFYNEQFF
TRBJ2-3	TRBV14	medium-sized	CASSQQGKGTDTQYF
TRBJ1-6	TRBV5-4	medium-sized	CASNVRGNSPLHF
TRBJ1-5	TRBV18	-	CASSPGTNQPQHF
TRBJ2-7	TRBV9	medium-sized	CASSPPGTGGPYEQYF
TRBJ1-2	TRBV11-2	medium-sized	CASSLVRDGYTF
TRBJ1-6	TRBV27	medium-sized	CASRTGTLNSPLHF
TRBJ1-2	TRBV30	-	CAWSRSGGNGYTF
TRBJ1-2	TRBV6-2/TRBV6-3	medium-sized	CASSYSGQTYGYTF
TRBJ1-1	TRBV7-2	-	CATPSGARNTEAFF
TRBJ1-1	TRBV7-9	large	CASSLVVGANTEAFF
TRBJ1-1	TRBV4-3	large	CASSQDGGGGAFF
TRBJ1-4	TRBV9	medium-sized	CASSVGVQGSEKLFF
TRBJ1-5	TRBV7-2	medium-sized	CASSFGPGTDNQPQHF
TRBJ2-3	TRBV7-9	medium-sized	CASSARITIRGSTDTQYF
TRBJ2-3	TRBV9	large	CASSVIGQSPDTQYF
TRBJ2-2	TRBV19	medium-sized	CASSPQRGGELFF
TRBJ2-3	TRBV20-1	large	CSARDRSSLATDTQYF
TRBJ2-2	TRBV5-4	medium-sized	CASSLSAGELFF
TRBJ2-2	TRBV27	large	CASSPGTSNTGELFF